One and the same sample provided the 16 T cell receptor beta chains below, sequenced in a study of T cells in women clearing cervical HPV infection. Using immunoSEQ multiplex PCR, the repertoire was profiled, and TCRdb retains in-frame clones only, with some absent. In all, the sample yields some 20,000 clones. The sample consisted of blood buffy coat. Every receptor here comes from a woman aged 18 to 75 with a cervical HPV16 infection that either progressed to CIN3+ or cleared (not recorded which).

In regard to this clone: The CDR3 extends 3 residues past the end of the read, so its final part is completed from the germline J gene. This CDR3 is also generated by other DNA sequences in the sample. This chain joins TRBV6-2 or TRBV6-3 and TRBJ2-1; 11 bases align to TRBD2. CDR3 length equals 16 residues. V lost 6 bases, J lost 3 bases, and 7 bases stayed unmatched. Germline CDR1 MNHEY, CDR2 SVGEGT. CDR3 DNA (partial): TGTGCCAGCAGGCTACGACTAGCGGGGATCTACAATGAG. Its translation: CASRLRLAGIYNE. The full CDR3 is CASRLRLAGIYNEQFF.

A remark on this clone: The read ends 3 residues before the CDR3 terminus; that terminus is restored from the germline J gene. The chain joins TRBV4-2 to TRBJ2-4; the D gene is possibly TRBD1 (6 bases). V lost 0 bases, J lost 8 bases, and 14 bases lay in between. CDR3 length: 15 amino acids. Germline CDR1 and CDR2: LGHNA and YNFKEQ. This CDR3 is CASSQEETGTYIQYF. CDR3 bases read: TGTGCCAGCAGCCAAGAAGAAACAGGGACCTACATT.

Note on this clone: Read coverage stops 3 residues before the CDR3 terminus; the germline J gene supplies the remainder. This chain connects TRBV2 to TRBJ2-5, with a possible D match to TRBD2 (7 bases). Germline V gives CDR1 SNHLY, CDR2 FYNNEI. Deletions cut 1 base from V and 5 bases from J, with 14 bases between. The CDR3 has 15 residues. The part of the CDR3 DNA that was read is TGTGCCAGCAGTGAAGAACGGGGGGCCGGTGAGACC. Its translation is CASSEERGAGET. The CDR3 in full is CASSEERGAGETQYF. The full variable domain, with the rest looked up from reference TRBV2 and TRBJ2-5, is EPEVTQTPSHQVTQMGQEVILRCVPISNHLYFYWYRQILGQKVEFLVSFYNNEISEKSEIFDDQFSVERPDGSNFTLKIRSTKLEDSAMYFCASSEERGAGETQYFGPGTRLLVL.

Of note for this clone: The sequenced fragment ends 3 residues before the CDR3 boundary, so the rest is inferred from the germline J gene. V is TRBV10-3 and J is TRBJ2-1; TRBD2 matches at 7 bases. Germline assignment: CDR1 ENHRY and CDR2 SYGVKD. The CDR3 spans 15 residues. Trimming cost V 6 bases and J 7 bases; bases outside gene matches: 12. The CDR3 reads CAISNQREGENEQFF. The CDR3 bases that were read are TGTGCCATCAGCAATCAGCGGGAAGGGGAGAATGAG.

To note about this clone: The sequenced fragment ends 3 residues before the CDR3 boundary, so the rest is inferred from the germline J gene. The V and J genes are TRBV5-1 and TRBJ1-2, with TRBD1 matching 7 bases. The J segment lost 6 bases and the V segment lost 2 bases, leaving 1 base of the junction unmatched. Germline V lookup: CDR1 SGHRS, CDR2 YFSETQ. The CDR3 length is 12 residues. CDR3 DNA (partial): TGCGCCAGCAGCTTCCAGGGGGATGGC. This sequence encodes CASSFQGDG. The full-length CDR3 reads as CASSFQGDGYTF.

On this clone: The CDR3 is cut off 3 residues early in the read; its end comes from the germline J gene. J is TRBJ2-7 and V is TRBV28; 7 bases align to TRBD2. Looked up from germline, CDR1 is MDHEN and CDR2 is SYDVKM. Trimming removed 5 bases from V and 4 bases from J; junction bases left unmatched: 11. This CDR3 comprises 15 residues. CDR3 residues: CASSLALPSGYEQYF. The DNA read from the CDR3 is TGTGCCAGCAGTCTAGCACTCCCTAGCGGTTACGAG.

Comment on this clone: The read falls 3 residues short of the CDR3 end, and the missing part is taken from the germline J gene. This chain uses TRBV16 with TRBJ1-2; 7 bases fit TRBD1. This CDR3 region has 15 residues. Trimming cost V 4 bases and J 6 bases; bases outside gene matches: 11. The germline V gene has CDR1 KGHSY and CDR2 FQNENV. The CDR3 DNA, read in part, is TGTGCCAGCAGCCTCCGGGACAGAGGGGGGCATGGC. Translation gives CASSLRDRGGHG. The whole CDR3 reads CASSLRDRGGHGYTF.

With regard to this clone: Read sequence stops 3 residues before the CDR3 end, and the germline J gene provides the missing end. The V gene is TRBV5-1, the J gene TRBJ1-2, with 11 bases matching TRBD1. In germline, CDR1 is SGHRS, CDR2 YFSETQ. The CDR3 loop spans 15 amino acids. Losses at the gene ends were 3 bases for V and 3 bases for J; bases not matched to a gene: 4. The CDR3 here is CASSSWTGGDYGYTF. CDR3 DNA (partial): TGCGCCAGCAGCTCCTGGACAGGGGGCGACTATGGC.

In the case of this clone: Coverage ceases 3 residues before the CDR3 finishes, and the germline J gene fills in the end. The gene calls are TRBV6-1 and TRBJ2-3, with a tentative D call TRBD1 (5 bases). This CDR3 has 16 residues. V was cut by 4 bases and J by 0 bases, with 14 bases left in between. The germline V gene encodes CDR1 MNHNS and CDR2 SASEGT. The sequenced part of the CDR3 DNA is TGTGCCAGCAGTGCCGGCAGGGTTGAAAGCACAGATACG. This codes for CASSAGRVESTDT. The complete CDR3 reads CASSAGRVESTDTQYF.

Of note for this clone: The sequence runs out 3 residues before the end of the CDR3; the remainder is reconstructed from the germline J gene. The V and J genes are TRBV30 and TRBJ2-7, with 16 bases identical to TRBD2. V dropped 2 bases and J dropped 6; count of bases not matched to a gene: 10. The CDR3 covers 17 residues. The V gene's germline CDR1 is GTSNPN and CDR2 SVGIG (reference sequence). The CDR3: CAWSRGTSGRGSSEQYF. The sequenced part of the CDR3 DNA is TGTGCCTGGAGTCGCGGGACTAGCGGGAGGGGTTCGAGCGAG.

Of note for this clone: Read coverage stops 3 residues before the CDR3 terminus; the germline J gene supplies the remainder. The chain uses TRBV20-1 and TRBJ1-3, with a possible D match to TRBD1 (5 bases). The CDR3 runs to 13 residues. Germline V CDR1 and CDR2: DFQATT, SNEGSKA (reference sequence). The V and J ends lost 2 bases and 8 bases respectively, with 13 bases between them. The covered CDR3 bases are TGCAGTGCTAGAAGGGCAGGGAAGGACACC. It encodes CSARRAGKDT. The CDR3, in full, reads CSARRAGKDTIYF.

The CDR3 DNA, read in part, is TGCGCCAGCAGCAGACTAGCGGGGGGACTCGGCGATACG. Its translation is CASSRLAGGLGDT. The CDR3 as a whole reads CASSRLAGGLGDTQYF. This chain uses TRBV5-1 with TRBJ2-3; TRBD2 agrees at 13 bases. The CDR3 is cut off 3 residues early in the read; its end comes from the germline J gene. The V gene's germline CDR1 is SGHRS and CDR2 YFSETQ. The CDR3 length is 16 residues. V lost 4 bases to trimming and J lost 6 bases; unmatched junction nucleotides: 8.

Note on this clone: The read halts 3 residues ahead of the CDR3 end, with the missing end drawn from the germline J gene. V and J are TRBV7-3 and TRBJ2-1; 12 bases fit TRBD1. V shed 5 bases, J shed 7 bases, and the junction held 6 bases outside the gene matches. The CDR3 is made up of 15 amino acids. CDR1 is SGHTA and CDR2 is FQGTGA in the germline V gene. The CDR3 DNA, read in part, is TGTGCCAGCAGCCTAGGGACAGGGGGCGAAAATGAG. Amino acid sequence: CASSLGTGGENE. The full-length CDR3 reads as CASSLGTGGENEQFF.

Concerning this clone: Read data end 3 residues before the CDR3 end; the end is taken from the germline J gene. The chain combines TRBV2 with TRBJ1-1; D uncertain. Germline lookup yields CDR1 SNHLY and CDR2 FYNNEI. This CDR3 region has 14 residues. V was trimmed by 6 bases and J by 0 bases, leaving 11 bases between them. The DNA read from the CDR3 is TGTGCCAGCAGGATGAGCGGGGTGAACACTGAA. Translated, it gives CASRMSGVNTE. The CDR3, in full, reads CASRMSGVNTEAFF.

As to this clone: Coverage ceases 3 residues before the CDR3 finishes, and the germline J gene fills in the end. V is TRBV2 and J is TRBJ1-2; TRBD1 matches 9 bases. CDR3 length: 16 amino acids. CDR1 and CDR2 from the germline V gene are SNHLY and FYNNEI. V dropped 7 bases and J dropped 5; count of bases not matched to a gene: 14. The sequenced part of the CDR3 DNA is TGTGCCAGCACTCCCACCCTGACAGGGGGGGCTTATGGC. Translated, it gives CASTPTLTGGAYG. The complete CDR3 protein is CASTPTLTGGAYGYTF.

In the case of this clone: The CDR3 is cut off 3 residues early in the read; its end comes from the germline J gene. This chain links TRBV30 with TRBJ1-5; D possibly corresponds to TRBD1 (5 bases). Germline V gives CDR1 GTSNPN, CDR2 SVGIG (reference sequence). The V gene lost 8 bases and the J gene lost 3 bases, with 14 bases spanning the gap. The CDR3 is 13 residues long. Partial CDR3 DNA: TGTGCCGCAACCGGGGGGTTCAATCAGCCC. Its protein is CAATGGFNQP. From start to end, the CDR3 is CAATGGFNQPQHF. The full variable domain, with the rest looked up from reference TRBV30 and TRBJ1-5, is SQTIHQWPATLVQPVGSPLSLECTVEGTSNPNLYWYRQAAGRGLQLLFYSVGIGQISSEVPQNLSASRPQDRQFILSSKKLLLSDSGFYLCAATGGFNQPQHFGDGTRLSIL.